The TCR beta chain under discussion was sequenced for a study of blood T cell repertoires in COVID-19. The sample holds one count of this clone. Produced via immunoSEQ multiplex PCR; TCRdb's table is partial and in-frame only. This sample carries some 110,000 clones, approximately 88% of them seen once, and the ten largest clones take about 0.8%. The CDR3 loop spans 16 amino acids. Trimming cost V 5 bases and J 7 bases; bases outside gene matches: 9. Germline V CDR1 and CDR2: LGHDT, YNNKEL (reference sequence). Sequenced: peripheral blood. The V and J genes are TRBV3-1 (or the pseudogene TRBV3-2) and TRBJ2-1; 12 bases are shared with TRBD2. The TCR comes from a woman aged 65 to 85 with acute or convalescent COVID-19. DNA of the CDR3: TGTGCCAGCAGCTTTCTAGCGGGGGGGTTCAAAAATGAGCAGTTCTTC. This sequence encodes CASSFLAGGFKNEQFF.